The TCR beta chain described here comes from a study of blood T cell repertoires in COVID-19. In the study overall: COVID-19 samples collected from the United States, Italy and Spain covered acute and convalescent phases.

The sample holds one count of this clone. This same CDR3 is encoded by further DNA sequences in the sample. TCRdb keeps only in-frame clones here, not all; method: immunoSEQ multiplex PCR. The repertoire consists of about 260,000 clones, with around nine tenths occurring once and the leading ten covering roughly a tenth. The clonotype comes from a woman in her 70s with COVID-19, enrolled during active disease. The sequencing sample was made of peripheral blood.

The DNA of the CDR3 is TGTGCCAGCTCACCGTCAGGGGGCAATCAGCCCCAGCATTTT. This encodes CASSPSGGNQPQHF. The chain has TRBV18 and TRBJ1-5; D is possibly TRBD1 (6 bases). V dropped 3 bases and J dropped 2 bases, with 8 bases sitting between them. CDR3 size: 14 residues. CDR1 and CDR2 (germline): KGHSH, LQKENI. Together with reference TRBV18 and TRBJ1-5, the CDR3 gives the full variable domain: NAGVMQNPRHLVRRRGQEARLRCSPMKGHSHVYWYRQLPEEGLKFMVYLQKENIIDESGMPKERFSAEFPKEGPSILRIQQVVRGDSAAYFCASSPSGGNQPQHFGDGTRLSIL.